This TCR beta chain was obtained from a study of cytomegalovirus exposure and HLA in healthy donors. V lost 2 bases and J 14 bases, leaving 22 bases between the germline ends. CDR1 and CDR2 (germline): KGHSH, LQKENI. The CDR3 is 16 amino acids. This clone was found once. The repertoire was sequenced with immunoSEQ multiplex PCR; TCRdb's copy has only in-frame clones and lacks some. Of roughly 56,000 clones listed, 89% are singletons. The sequence was collected from a woman between 18 and 30 years old in good health and CMV-seronegative. V and J are TRBV18 and TRBJ1-6; D may be TRBD1 (5 bases). What was sequenced was PBMCs. In nucleotides, the CDR3 is TGTGCCAGCTCACCAGGGTCGACTACTGGAGGGGCCACCCTCCACTTT. Translated: CASSPGSTTGGATLHF.